Each of the 5 T cell receptor beta chains below was sequenced from the same sample in a study of glioma-infiltrating T cells listed by TCRdb under 2016. Reads for this sample came from an Illumina MiSeq. The iRepertoire nested amplicon-rescue multiplex PCR (arm-PCR) platform was used to amplify TCR alpha and beta CDR3 regions from RNA. The public reads were run again by TCRdb, first through fastp at Q25 and then through MiXCR, and only productive beta chains were kept. Every CDR3 protein is listed once, alongside the most common genes and DNA of its rows. The sample table records roughly 190,000 distinct CDR3 sequences; approximately 30% of these occur just once. Of the sample, about 19% falls within the top ten clones. Sequencing input: glioma tissue, nonneoplastic brain tissue, or PBMCs (not recorded which). The receptors here all came from a human donor with low-grade glioma or glioblastoma, undergoing nonglioma brain surgery, or in good health (not recorded which).

This clonotype appeared many times. The rearrangement links TRBV7-3 to TRBJ2-7, with D perhaps TRBD2 (5 bases). Trimming took off 1 base at V and 6 bases at J, with 10 bases between the two ends. This CDR3 is 13 amino acids long. Germline values: CDR1 SGHTA, CDR2 FQGTGA. CDR3 in amino acids: CASSLIEGGEQYF. The CDR3, as DNA: TGTGCCAGCAGCTTAATAGAGGGTGGCGAGCAGTACTTC.

Of note for this clonotype: A much larger clone differs from this one at a single base, so this may be a read error. The genes are TRBV19 and TRBJ1-6, with D unclear. Trimming took off 11 bases at V and 8 bases at J, with 7 bases between the two ends. The CDR3 contains 10 residues. Per germline, CDR1 LNHDA and CDR2 SQIVND (reference sequence). DNA for the CDR3: TGTGCCGCCTGGGATTCACCCCTCCACTTT. This encodes CAAWDSPLHF.

About this clonotype: Just one base apart from a much larger clone, this may be a read error. The gene calls are TRBV7-6 and TRBJ2-1; 10 bases fit TRBD2. Germline V gene lookup returns CDR1 SGHVS and CDR2 FNYEAQ. V was clipped by 7 bases and J by 4 bases; unmatched bases: 10. The CDR3 runs to 16 residues. The CDR3 is CASNSLAGVGYNEQFF. CDR3 DNA: TGTGCCAGCAACTCCCTAGCGGGAGTCGGTTACAATGAGCAGTTCTTC.

Concerning this clonotype itself: A much larger clone is a single base away; this may be a read error. The chain joins TRBV20-1 to TRBJ1-1, with 9 bases that match TRBD1. CDR3 size: 14 residues. Per the germline V gene, CDR1 is DFQATT and CDR2 is SNEGSKA (reference sequence). The CDR3 region is CSAKTGGRGTKAFF. CDR3 DNA: TGCAGTGCTAAAACAGGGGGCAGGGGCACTAAAGCTTTCTTT.

J is TRBJ2-7 and V is TRBV6-5; possible D gene TRBD2, 5 bases. Germline V gene sequence: CDR1 MNHEY, CDR2 SVGAGI. V was cut by 4 bases and J by 3 bases, with 16 bases left in between. This CDR3 contains 15 residues. CDR3 loop: CASSLALMSNYEQYF. The CDR3 region has the DNA TGTGCCAGCAGTTTAGCGCTAATGTCGAACTACGAGCAGTACTTC.